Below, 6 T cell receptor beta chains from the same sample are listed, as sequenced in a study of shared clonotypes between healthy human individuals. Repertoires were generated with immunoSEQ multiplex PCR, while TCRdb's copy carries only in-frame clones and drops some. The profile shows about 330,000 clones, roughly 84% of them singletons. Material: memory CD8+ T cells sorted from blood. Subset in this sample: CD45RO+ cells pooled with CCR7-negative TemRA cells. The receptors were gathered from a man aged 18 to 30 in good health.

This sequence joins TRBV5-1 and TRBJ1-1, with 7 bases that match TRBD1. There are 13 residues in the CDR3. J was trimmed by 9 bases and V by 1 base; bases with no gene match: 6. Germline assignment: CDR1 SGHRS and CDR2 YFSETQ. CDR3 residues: CASSLTPGQKAFF. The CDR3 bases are TGCGCCAGCAGCTTGACTCCGGGACAGAAAGCTTTCTTT.

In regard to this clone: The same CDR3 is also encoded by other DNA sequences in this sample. CDR3 nucleotide sequence: TGTGCCAGCAGCTTATGGACAGGGAGCTCCTACGAGCAGTACTTC. It specifies CASSLWTGSSYEQYF. The V call is TRBV7-9, the J call TRBJ2-7; 8 bases align to TRBD1. Germline CDR1 and CDR2: SEHNR and FQNEAQ (reference sequence). J lost 0 bases, V lost 2 bases, and 3 bases had no gene match. The CDR3 sequence is 15 residues long.

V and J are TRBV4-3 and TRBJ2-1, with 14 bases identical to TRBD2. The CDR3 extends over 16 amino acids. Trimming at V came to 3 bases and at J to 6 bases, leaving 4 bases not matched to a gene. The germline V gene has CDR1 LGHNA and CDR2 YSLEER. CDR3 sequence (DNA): TGCGCCAGCAGCCAGGGACTAGCGGGAGATGGCAATGAGCAGTTCTTC. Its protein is CASSQGLAGDGNEQFF.

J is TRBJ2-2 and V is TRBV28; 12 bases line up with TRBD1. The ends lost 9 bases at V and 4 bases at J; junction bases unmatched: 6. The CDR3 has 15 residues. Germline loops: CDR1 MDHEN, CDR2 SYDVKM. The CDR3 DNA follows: TGTGCCAGGTGGGGACAGGGGGCGGGCACCGGGGAGCTGTTTTTT. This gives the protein CARWGQGAGTGELFF.

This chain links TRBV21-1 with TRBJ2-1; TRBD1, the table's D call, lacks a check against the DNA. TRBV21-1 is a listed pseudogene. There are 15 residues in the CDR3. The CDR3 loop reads CASRKPDGEMGEQFF. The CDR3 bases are TGTGCCAGCAGAAAACCAGACGGCGAGATGGGCGAGCAGTTCTTC.

CDR3 sequence: CAWSVRDRSYEQYF. CDR3 sequence (DNA): TGTGCCTGGAGTGTACGGGATCGCTCCTACGAGCAGTACTTC. J is TRBJ2-7 and V is TRBV30; maybe TRBD2 (5 bases). CDR3 length equals 14 residues. V lost 0 bases, J lost 0 bases, and 9 bases lay in between. CDR1 is GTSNPN and CDR2 is SVGIG in the germline V gene (reference sequence).